This is a list of T cell receptor beta chains from one sample in a study of glioma-infiltrating T cells after dendritic cell vaccination. Sequenced by immunoSEQ multiplex PCR; TCRdb stores in-frame clones only, minus some. The table includes about 58,000 clones, more than 70% detected once. The source was blood, collected after dendritic cell vaccination. These receptors were taken from a human donor with glioblastoma. The CDR3 runs from the conserved cysteine through the conserved F or W. Each record gives: CDR3 length, clone size, V gene, J gene, CDR3 protein. The listing skips clone size in some rows; elsewhere it reads once, few, many or a size class.

>14|-|TRBV6-5|TRBJ2-7
CASSEIEAFGEQYF
>12|few|TRBV30|TRBJ2-1
CAWSLRGGGQFF
>15|-|TRBV5-1|TRBJ2-7
CASSLKSGGDLEQYF
>13|-|TRBV5-1|TRBJ2-2
CASSLGGSGELFF
>17|-|TRBV4-3|TRBJ2-5
CASSQATRRGEEETQYF
>16|-|TRBV7-9|TRBJ1-4
CASSLATGTRTEKLFF
>15|-|TRBV7-2|TRBJ2-7
CASSLVERVVNEQYF
>14|-|TRBV28|TRBJ1-5
CATRPQGGHQPQHF
>16|-|TRBV6-5|TRBJ2-5
CASSYSVQAGGVTQYF
>16|-|TRBV5-1|TRBJ2-5
CASSLGLAGEGETQYF
>17|-|TRBV9|TRBJ2-3
CASSISGGVLGTDTQYF
>12|-|TRBV30|TRBJ1-3
CARTTGGNTIYF
>18|-|TRBV5-4|TRBJ2-4
CASSLSFKRGRSKNIQYF
>17|once|TRBV6-8|TRBJ1-1
CASRERTGENMNTEAFF
>14|-|TRBV19|TRBJ1-1
CASTLGQSNTEAFF
>18|-|TRBV7-6|TRBJ2-3
CASSLVGGSGGEVDTQYF
>15|-|TRBV30|TRBJ2-3
CAWTPGLAVTDTQYF
>16|few|TRBV28|TRBJ2-7
CASSFLSGGRSYEQYF
>14|-|TRBV30|TRBJ1-5
CAWSGASVGQPQHF
>16|-|TRBV18|TRBJ2-7
CASSPVPGTGGNPQYF
>14|-|TRBV7-9|TRBJ1-3
CASSLGGPGNTIYF
>15|once|TRBV27|TRBJ1-1
CASSLSRGGNTEAFF
>15|-|TRBV5-8|TRBJ1-6
CASSPRDNWNSPLHF
>17|few|TRBV5-1|TRBJ2-7
CASSLVYGAPSSYEQYF
>17|-|TRBV7-6|TRBJ2-1
CASSLTRGGSSYNEQFF
>15|few|TRBV29-1|TRBJ2-3
CSFEDRDRALDTQYF
>16|-|TRBV7-6|TRBJ2-1
CASSYSGASSYNEQFF
>14|once|TRBV2|TRBJ2-7
CARRGQGYSYEQYF
>16|-|TRBV14|TRBJ1-1
CASSQTPQGRNTEAFF
>14|once|TRBV27|TRBJ1-2
CASRRDRSGNGYTF
>14|-|TRBV6-5|TRBJ2-3
CASSTSGGPDTQYF
>14|-|TRBV11-2|TRBJ2-7
CASSPDLRVHQQYF
>15|-|TRBV9|TRBJ1-3
CASSTSGGPGNTIYF
>13|-|TRBV2|TRBJ1-2
CASSESGTAGYTF
>12|-|TRBV7-3|TRBJ2-5
CASSDSSGAYYF
>15|-|TRBV27|TRBJ2-7
CASSLARGHTYEQYF
>13|-|TRBV6-5|TRBJ1-5
CASTLGGDQPQHF
>13|-|TRBV5-5|-
CASSPNPSYEQYF
>15|-|TRBV5-1|TRBJ1-1
CASSRQAVGDTEAFF